This T cell receptor beta chain came from a study of response to subunit inactivated influenza vaccine. Findings and limits, study-wide: The authors put forward the suggestion that each seasonal influenza vaccination may bring in only a limited number of new T cells.

CDR1 is SGHRS, CDR2 YFSETQ, per germline. The CDR3 covers 15 residues. Trimming took 3 bases from V and 4 from J; bases not matched to a gene: 6. This clonotype has just a few counts. Its specificity is not known. TCRdb reprocessed the RT-PCR reads via MiXCR and lists one record per CDR3 protein. The repertoire holds about 570,000 distinct CDR3 sequences, with over 9% as singletons. The sample also formed part of further work on T cells expressing NK-cell markers. That source reports: As the method of synthesis, 5'RACE template switching with UMIs yielded TCR beta cDNA. Sorted CD3+CD56+NKG2C+, CD3+CD56+NKG2C- and CD3+CD56-NKG2C+ T cells supplied TCR beta repertoires. Seven of eight sequenced donors tested HCMV-seropositive; one tested seronegative. Leadership of the CD3+CD56-NKG2C+ fraction also belonged to these clonotypes in a handful of donors.

This specimen was PBMCs from blood, taken on the day of vaccination. The chain has TRBV5-1 and TRBJ1-3, with TRBD1 identical over 8 bases. The receptor was isolated from a man aged 45-65 years who received an inactivated influenza vaccine. DNA for the CDR3: TGCGCCAGCAGCTCGACAGGGGCTTTGGGAAACACCATATATTTT. Translation: CASSSTGALGNTIYF.